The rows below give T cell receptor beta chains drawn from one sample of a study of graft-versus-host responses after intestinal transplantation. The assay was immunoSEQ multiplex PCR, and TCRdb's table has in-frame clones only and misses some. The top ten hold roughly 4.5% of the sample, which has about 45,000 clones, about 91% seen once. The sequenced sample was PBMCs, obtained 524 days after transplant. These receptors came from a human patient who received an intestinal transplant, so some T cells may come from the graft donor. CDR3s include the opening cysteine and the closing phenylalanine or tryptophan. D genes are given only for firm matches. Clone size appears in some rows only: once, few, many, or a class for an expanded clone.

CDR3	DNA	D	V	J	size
CASSQVTSGETYEQYF	TGCGCCAGCAGCCAGGTGACTAGCGGGGAAACCTACGAGCAGTACTTC	TRBD2	TRBV4-3	TRBJ2-7	.
CASSVAGVSTDTQYF	TGTGCCAGCAGCGTAGCGGGAGTGAGTACAGATACGCAGTATTTT	.	TRBV9	TRBJ2-3	.
CASSPSGGLVFSEQYF	TGTGCCAGCAGTCCATCGGGGGGACTAGTATTCTCCGAGCAGTACTTC	TRBD2	TRBV27	TRBJ2-7	.
CASSMVGSDTGELFF	TGTGCCAGTAGTATGGTCGGTTCTGACACCGGGGAGCTGTTTTTT	.	TRBV19	TRBJ2-2	.
CASSLGDIYNEQFF	TGTGCCAGCAGCTTAGGAGACATTTACAATGAGCAGTTCTTC	.	TRBV7-9	TRBJ2-1	.
CASSQGRVNYGYTF	TGCGCCAGCAGCCAAGGCAGGGTCAACTATGGCTACACCTTC	.	TRBV4-3	TRBJ1-2	.
CASSPETGSSTDTQYF	TGTGCCAGCAGTCCCGAGACAGGCTCTAGCACAGATACGCAGTATTTT	.	TRBV28	TRBJ2-3	.
CASRSRGAYDGELFF	TGTGCCAGTAGGTCACGGGGGGCGTATGACGGGGAGCTGTTTTTT	.	TRBV19	TRBJ2-2	.
CASSIPPAAYNEQFF	TGTGCCAGTAGTATCCCCCCAGCGGCCTACAATGAGCAGTTCTTC	.	TRBV19	TRBJ2-1	.
CASSGTGGQPQHF	TGTGCCAGCAGCGGGACAGGGGGTCAGCCCCAGCATTTT	TRBD1	TRBV25-1	TRBJ1-5	.
CASSLRTGRVYEQYF	TGTGCCAGCAGTTTAAGAACAGGGAGGGTCTACGAGCAGTACTTC	.	TRBV28	TRBJ2-7	.
CASSIIPGLATDTQYF	TGTGCCAGTAGTATAATTCCGGGACTAGCGACAGATACGCAGTATTTT	TRBD2	TRBV19	TRBJ2-3	.
CASTGTGERQPQHF	TGTGCCAGTACCGGGACAGGGGAAAGACAGCCCCAGCATTTT	TRBD1	TRBV28	TRBJ1-5	once
CASSSGQGAQPQHF	TGTGCCAGCAGCTCGGGACAGGGCGCACAGCCCCAGCATTTT	TRBD1	TRBV7-2	TRBJ1-5	few
CASSTRDRGDQPQHF	TGTGCCAGTAGCACCCGGGACAGGGGAGATCAGCCCCAGCATTTT	TRBD1	TRBV19	TRBJ1-5	.
CASILGQSSYEQYF	TGTGCCAGCATCCTGGGACAGAGCTCCTACGAGCAGTACTTC	TRBD1	TRBV6-4	TRBJ2-7	.
CASSLDAASNTEAFF	TGTGCCAGCAGCTTGGATGCAGCCTCGAACACTGAAGCTTTCTTT	.	TRBV5-4	TRBJ1-1	.
CASRIGGIGSEQYF	TGTGCCAGCAGAATAGGGGGAATCGGCTCCGAGCAGTACTTC	.	TRBV27	TRBJ2-7	.
CASTTGARTEAFF	TGTGCCAGCACAACAGGGGCTCGGACTGAAGCTTTCTTT	TRBD1	TRBV28	TRBJ1-1	once
CASSQLGAGGGETQYF	TGTGCTAGCAGCCAGTTGGGAGCGGGAGGCGGTGAGACCCAGTACTTC	TRBD2	TRBV7-7	TRBJ2-5	.
CASSSPNTEAFF	TGTGCCAGCAGTTCCCCGAACACTGAAGCTTTCTTT	.	TRBV28	TRBJ1-1	.
CSVDIQGPETQYF	TGCAGCGTGGATATTCAGGGTCCTGAGACCCAGTACTTC	.	TRBV29-1	TRBJ2-5	.
CASSLGEGPNTGELFF	TGTGCCAGCAGCCTAGGGGAGGGACCAAACACCGGGGAGCTGTTTTTT	TRBD2	TRBV9	TRBJ2-2	.
CASSESLQASYNSLLHF	TGTGCCAGCAGTGAATCCCTCCAGGCCTCCTATAATTCACTCCTCCACTTT	.	TRBV2	TRBJ1-6	.
CASSQERDLPSNQPQHF	TGCGCCAGCAGCCAAGAACGGGACCTTCCCAGCAATCAGCCCCAGCATTTT	.	TRBV4-3	TRBJ1-5	.
CASSIRTGFAEAFF	TGTGCCAGCAGCATCCGAACGGGTTTCGCTGAAGCTTTCTTT	.	TRBV7-9	TRBJ1-1	few
CASSPDPGATYEQYF	TGCGCCAGCAGCCCAGACCCGGGAGCGACCTACGAGCAGTACTTC	.	TRBV4-3	TRBJ2-7	.
CASSRQGNQPQHF	TGTGCCAGCAGTCGACAGGGGAATCAGCCCCAGCATTTT	TRBD1	TRBV2	TRBJ1-5	.
CASSQVGGGFGNTIYF	TGCGCCAGCAGCCAAGTGGGGGGGGGCTTTGGAAACACCATATATTTT	.	TRBV4-3	TRBJ1-3	.
CASSFGGQRGHGELFF	TGTGCCAGCAGTTTCGGGGGACAGAGGGGGCACGGGGAGCTGTTTTTT	.	TRBV27	TRBJ2-2	.
CASSGRLADSTDTQYF	TGTGCCAGCAGCGGAAGACTAGCGGATAGCACAGATACGCAGTATTTT	TRBD2	TRBV9	TRBJ2-3	.
CASSQVYPGGNTEAFF	TGCGCCAGCAGCCAAGTTTACCCAGGGGGGAACACTGAAGCTTTCTTT	TRBD1	TRBV4-3	TRBJ1-1	.
CASSLAASQGKGSQPQHF	TGTGCCAGCAGCTTAGCCGCATCCCAGGGAAAGGGCAGTCAGCCCCAGCATTTT	.	TRBV7-2	TRBJ1-5	.
CASSKGGAGNQPQHF	TGTGCCAGCAGCAAAGGGGGCGCGGGAAATCAGCCCCAGCATTTT	TRBD1	TRBV7-9	TRBJ1-5	.
CASSETWGSSYNEQFF	TGTGCCAGCAGTGAAACTTGGGGGAGCTCCTACAATGAGCAGTTCTTC	.	TRBV6-1	TRBJ2-1	.
CASSASLIYEQYF	TGTGCCAGCAGTGCTAGCCTTATCTACGAGCAGTACTTC	.	TRBV6-1	TRBJ2-7	.
CASSTDNYGYTF	TGCGCCAGCAGCACGGACAACTATGGCTACACCTTC	.	TRBV5-1	TRBJ1-2	.
CASSVGNALNGETQYF	TGTGCCAGCAGCGTAGGTAACGCCTTAAATGGGGAGACCCAGTACTTC	.	TRBV9	TRBJ2-5	.
CASSSSFFLPHEQFF	TGTGCCAGCAGTTCCTCCTTCTTCCTCCCCCATGAGCAGTTCTTC	.	TRBV28	TRBJ2-1	.
CASSLLRAYEQYF	TGTGCCAGCAGTTTGCTTAGAGCGTACGAGCAGTACTTC	.	TRBV28	TRBJ2-7	once
CASSLANEQYF	TGTGCCAGCAGTTTAGCAAACGAGCAGTACTTC	.	TRBV6-6	TRBJ2-7	.
CASSLVGGTTSYEQYF	TGTGCCAGCAGCTTAGTCGGGGGGACGACCTCCTACGAGCAGTACTTC	TRBD2	TRBV7-2	TRBJ2-7	.
CAISETNLIAGGYEQYF	TGTGCCATCAGTGAGACTAATCTCATAGCGGGAGGTTACGAGCAGTACTTC	TRBD2	TRBV10-3	TRBJ2-7	.
CASSQDWHPTLQETQYF	TGCGCCAGCAGCCAAGATTGGCACCCGACGCTCCAAGAGACCCAGTACTTC	.	TRBV4-1	TRBJ2-5	.
CASSATGWNEQFF	TGTGCCAGCAGCGCGACAGGGTGGAATGAGCAGTTCTTC	TRBD1	TRBV9	TRBJ2-1	once
CASSIDLQFGQPQHF	TGTGCCAGTAGTATAGATCTTCAGTTCGGTCAGCCCCAGCATTTT	.	TRBV19	TRBJ1-5	.
CASSREGANEQFF	TGCGCCAGCAGCCGAGAAGGAGCGAATGAGCAGTTCTTC	.	TRBV5-1	TRBJ2-1	.
CARTIGGSVEFHEQYF	TGTGCCAGGACTATCGGGGGGAGTGTTGAGTTCCACGAGCAGTACTTC	TRBD2	TRBV19	TRBJ2-7	once
CASSDPGIYEQYF	TGTGCCAGCAGTGATCCGGGAATCTACGAGCAGTACTTC	.	TRBV6-1	TRBJ2-7	.